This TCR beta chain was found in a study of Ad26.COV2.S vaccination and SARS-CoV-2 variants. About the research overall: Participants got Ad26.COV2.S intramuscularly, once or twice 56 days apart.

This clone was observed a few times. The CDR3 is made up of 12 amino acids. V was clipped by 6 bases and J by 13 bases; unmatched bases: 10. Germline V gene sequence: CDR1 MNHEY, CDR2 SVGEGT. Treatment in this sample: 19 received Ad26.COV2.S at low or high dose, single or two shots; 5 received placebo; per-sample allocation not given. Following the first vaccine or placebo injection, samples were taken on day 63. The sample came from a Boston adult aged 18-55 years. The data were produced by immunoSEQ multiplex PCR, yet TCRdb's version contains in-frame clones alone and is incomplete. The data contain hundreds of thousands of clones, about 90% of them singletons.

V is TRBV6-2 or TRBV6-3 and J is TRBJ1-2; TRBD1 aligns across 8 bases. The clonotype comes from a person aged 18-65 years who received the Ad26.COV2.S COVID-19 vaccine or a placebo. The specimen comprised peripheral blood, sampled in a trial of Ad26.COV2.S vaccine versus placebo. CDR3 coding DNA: TGTGCCAGCAGCTCTGACAGGGGCGTTCGCACCTTC. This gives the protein CASSSDRGVRTF.